What follows describes a single T cell receptor (beta chain). The record originates from a study of cytomegalovirus exposure and HLA in healthy donors. J was trimmed by 2 bases and V by 4 bases; bases with no gene match: 5. The germline gives CDR1 SGHTA, CDR2 FQGNSA. This CDR3 region has 16 residues. The PCR used 60 Vbeta and 13 Jbeta primers. Clones were sequenced by immunoSEQ multiplex PCR, and TCRdb holds only the in-frame ones, with some missing. The table includes approximately 100,000 clones, 65% to 85% detected once. V is TRBV7-2 and J is TRBJ2-3; 11 bases align to TRBD1. Sequences were obtained from PBMCs. This TCR derives from a man between 18 and 35 years old in good health and CMV-seronegative. DNA of the CDR3: TGTGCCAGCAGCTCGTGGGGACAGGGGGACACAGATACGCAGTATTTT. Protein: CASSSWGQGDTDTQYF.